This T cell receptor (beta chain) was recorded in a study of blood T cell repertoires in COVID-19. TCRdb's copy holds only in-frame clones and misses some; the assay was immunoSEQ multiplex PCR. The sample yields roughly 95,000 clones, around 80% seen once. The sample was peripheral blood. The TCR comes from a man aged 45 to 65 with active or convalescent COVID-19.

This chain's CDR3 is CASSPQTSGGEETQYF. CDR3 nucleotide sequence: TGCGCCAGCAGCCCCCAGACTAGCGGGGGGGAAGAGACCCAGTACTTC. V and J are TRBV5-1 and TRBJ2-5; TRBD2 agrees at 14 bases. Trimming cost V 4 bases and J 3 bases; bases outside gene matches: 5. CDR1 SGHRS and CDR2 YFSETQ come from the germline V gene. The CDR3 totals 16 residues.